A single sample gave rise to the 30 T cell receptor beta chains below, sequenced in a study of shared clonotypes between healthy human individuals. Profiled with immunoSEQ multiplex PCR; TCRdb holds only in-frame clones, not every one. The repertoire has some 2,000,000 clones, 85% to 95% of them found once; the top ten carry 0.13%. Source material: naive CD4+ T cells sorted from blood. Subset defined: CD45RA+ positively selected. The receptors come from a man between 18 and 35 years old in good health.

To note about this clone: The same CDR3 arises from other DNA sequences in this sample as well. V is TRBV5-1 and J is TRBJ2-3; TRBD2 might be the D (6 bases). This CDR3 has 14 amino acids. The germline V gene encodes CDR1 SGHRS and CDR2 YFSETQ. V was cut by 0 bases and J by 5 bases, with 10 bases left in between. The CDR3: CASSLAPGGDTQYF. The CDR3 DNA reads as TGCGCCAGCAGCTTGGCCCCCGGGGGAGATACGCAGTATTTT.

The V and J genes are TRBV2 and TRBJ1-2; D not resolved. Trimming cost V 1 base and J 6 bases, with 3 bases left between them. The CDR3 has 11 amino acids. Germline CDR1 SNHLY, CDR2 FYNNEI. The CDR3 is CASSEGNGYTF. The CDR3 DNA reads TGTGCCAGCAGTGAAGGTAATGGCTACACCTTC.

The chain uses TRBV5-1 and TRBJ2-3; no clear D. Trimming took off 2 bases at V and 5 bases at J, with 9 bases between the two ends. CDR3 length: 13 amino acids. CDR1 and CDR2 (germline): SGHRS, YFSETQ. The CDR3: CASSFADGDTQYF. CDR3 in DNA: TGCGCCAGCAGCTTCGCGGACGGAGATACGCAGTATTTT.

The CDR3 sequence is CAWSSPGVPEQYF. The CDR3 nucleotides read TGTGCCTGGTCCTCACCCGGGGTCCCAGAGCAGTACTTC. This chain connects TRBV30 to TRBJ2-7; D possibly corresponds to TRBD2 (5 bases). Germline lookup yields CDR1 GTSNPN and CDR2 SVGIG (reference sequence). V was pared by 5 bases and J by 7 bases, with 18 bases between. The CDR3 sequence is 13 residues long.

The chain recombines TRBV2 with TRBJ2-2, with 8 bases that match TRBD1. Germline CDR1 is SNHLY and CDR2 is FYNNEI. V was pared by 5 bases and J by 4 bases, with 12 bases of the junction left unmatched. The CDR3 is 17 amino acids. CDR3 sequence reads: CASSFFRDRPGTGELFF. The CDR3 coding sequence is TGTGCCAGCAGTTTCTTCAGGGACAGGCCAGGCACCGGGGAGCTGTTTTTT.

The rearrangement uses TRBV9 and TRBJ1-5, with unresolved D. Trimming pared 2 bases from V and 1 base from J, leaving 7 bases between. CDR1 SGDLS and CDR2 YYNGEE come from the germline V gene. This CDR3 contains 14 residues. The CDR3 protein is CASSVLDSNQPQHF. The CDR3 DNA reads as TGTGCCAGCAGCGTGTTGGACAGCAATCAGCCCCAGCATTTT.

V and J are TRBV6-5 and TRBJ1-4; TRBD1 agrees at 9 bases. The CDR3 contains 16 residues. Germline V gives CDR1 MNHEY, CDR2 SVGAGI. With V trimmed by 4 bases and J by 8 bases, 11 bases remained unmatched. This chain's CDR3 is CASSSALQGAGEKLFF. CDR3 coding DNA: TGTGCCAGCAGTTCGGCACTACAGGGGGCTGGAGAAAAACTGTTTTTT.

CDR3 protein: CASSFRSDTEAFF. CDR3 in DNA: TGTGCCAGCAGCTTTCGGTCGGACACTGAAGCTTTCTTT. V usage is TRBV7-8 and J usage is TRBJ1-1; unclear D gene. This CDR3 contains 13 residues. The germline CDR1 and CDR2 sequences are SGHVS and FQNEAQ. V dropped 3 bases and J dropped 3 bases, with 8 bases sitting between them.

The J gene is TRBJ1-4, the V gene TRBV5-1, with no clear D. V dropped 3 bases and J dropped 8 bases, with 8 bases sitting between them. This CDR3 has 12 amino acids. Germline loops: CDR1 SGHRS, CDR2 YFSETQ. As DNA, the CDR3 is TGCGCCAGCAGCTCGGAGGCAGAAAAACTGTTTTTT. Protein: CASSSEAEKLFF. Combining the CDR3 with reference TRBV5-1 and TRBJ1-4 gives the whole variable domain KAGVTQTPRYLIKTRGQQVTLSCSPISGHRSVSWYQQTPGQGLQFLFEYFSETQRNKGNFPGRFSGRQFSNSRSEMNVSTLELGDSALYLCASSSEAEKLFFGSGTQLSVL.

The CDR3: CASSFQAGPYEQYF. The CDR3, as DNA: TGTGCCAGCAGCTTCCAGGCAGGGCCCTACGAGCAGTACTTC. J is TRBJ2-7 and V is TRBV7-2; D might be TRBD1 (5 bases). CDR3 size: 14 residues. CDR1 SGHTA and CDR2 FQGNSA come from the germline V gene. With 3 bases removed from V and 2 bases from J, the gap between germline ends came to 11 bases. The whole variable domain, remainder taken from reference TRBV7-2 and TRBJ2-7, is GAGVSQSPSNKVTEKGKDVELRCDPISGHTALYWYRQSLGQGLEFLIYFQGNSAPDKSGLPSDRFSAERTGGSVSTLTIQRTQQEDSAVYLCASSFQAGPYEQYFGPGTRLTVT.

This clone was seen only a few times. Other DNA sequences in this sample translate to the same CDR3. V is TRBV7-9 and J is TRBJ2-7; D is unclear. Germline-derived CDR1 and CDR2 are SEHNR and FQNEAQ (reference sequence). The CDR3 runs 13 residues. V shed 4 bases and J shed 2 bases, with 9 bases lying between them. The CDR3 DNA is TGTGCCAGCAGCTCGGACCCCACCTACGAGCAGTACTTC. Its protein is CASSSDPTYEQYF.

The chain is built from TRBV4-1 and TRBJ2-7; 7 bases are a match to TRBD1. This CDR3 spans 15 amino acids. J was trimmed by 0 bases and V by 4 bases; bases with no gene match: 6. The V gene's germline CDR1 is MGHRA and CDR2 YSYEKL. The CDR3 DNA reads TGCGCCAGCAGCCGAACGGGACAGAGCTCCTACGAGCAGTACTTC. Residues: CASSRTGQSSYEQYF.

The CDR3 bases are TGTGCCAGCAGTGATTCACATACCTACGAGCAGTACTTC. Translation: CASSDSHTYEQYF. The genes are TRBV25-1 and TRBJ2-7; unclear D gene. With 3 bases removed from V and 2 bases from J, the gap between germline ends came to 8 bases. The CDR3 covers 13 residues. Germline assignment: CDR1 MGHDK and CDR2 SYGVNS.

The rearrangement links TRBV9 to TRBJ2-4; the match to TRBD1 covers 12 bases. The germline V gene encodes CDR1 SGDLS and CDR2 YYNGEE. With 0 bases clipped from V and 7 bases from J, the junction kept 2 bases outside the gene matches. The CDR3 is 15 amino acids. The DNA for the CDR3 is TGTGCCAGCAGCGTAGGCGGGACAGGGGGCAACATTCAGTACTTC. This sequence encodes CASSVGGTGGNIQYF.

CDR3 protein: CASSQVQGTADTQYF. The CDR3 bases are TGCGCCAGCAGCCAAGTTCAGGGAACGGCAGATACGCAGTATTTT. The J gene is TRBJ2-3, the V gene TRBV4-1; D may be TRBD1 (5 bases). The CDR3 has 15 amino acids. The V gene's germline CDR1 is MGHRA and CDR2 YSYEKL. V lost 1 base to trimming and J lost 4 bases, with 12 bases between them.

This chain links TRBV5-4 with TRBJ2-2, with D possibly matching TRBD2 (6 bases). The CDR3 has 15 amino acids. Trimming left V 4 bases short and J 1 base short, with 11 bases between. Germline values: CDR1 SGHNT, CDR2 YYREEE (reference sequence). The CDR3, as DNA: TGTGCCAGCAGCCGGGCAGCGGGGAACACCGGGGAGCTGTTTTTT. It translates to CASSRAAGNTGELFF.

V usage is TRBV18 and J usage is TRBJ1-5; no clear D. This CDR3 has 14 residues. Germline V CDR1 and CDR2: KGHSH, LQKENI. Trimming stripped 2 bases from V and 7 bases from J, with 12 bases between. CDR3 in amino acids: CASSPGPQAQPQHF. The CDR3 DNA reads as TGTGCCAGCTCACCAGGGCCCCAGGCACAGCCCCAGCATTTT.

This chain links TRBV5-1 with TRBJ2-5, with D possibly being TRBD2 (5 bases). The CDR3 is made up of 15 amino acids. From germline, CDR1 is SGHRS and CDR2 YFSETQ. Trimming shortened V by 4 bases and J by 4 bases, and 17 bases separated the two germline ends. In nucleotides, the CDR3 is TGCGCCAGCAGCAGCACGTCAGCGGTCGCAGAGACCCAGTACTTC. Its protein product is CASSSTSAVAETQYF.

V usage is TRBV19 and J usage is TRBJ1-1, with TRBD1 as a possible D gene (5 bases). Trimming pared 1 base from V and 5 bases from J, leaving 20 bases between. This CDR3 region has 17 residues. Germline CDR1 is LNHDA and CDR2 is SQIVND (reference sequence). The CDR3 nucleotides are TGTGCCAGTAGTATAGTCCGCCAGGGCTGGGAGGGAACTGAAGCTTTCTTT. It encodes CASSIVRQGWEGTEAFF.

Notes on this clone: Within the sample, other DNA sequences also encode this same CDR3. The chain employs TRBV6-5 and TRBJ1-1; TRBD1 is a possible D gene (5 bases). V gave up 0 bases and J gave up 5 bases, with 13 bases separating them. This CDR3 is 15 amino acids long. CDR1 and CDR2 from the germline V gene are MNHEY and SVGAGI. As DNA, the CDR3 is TGTGCCAGCAGTTACTCGAGGCAGGGACGGACTGAAGCTTTCTTT. Protein sequence: CASSYSRQGRTEAFF.

The CDR3 here is CSVKGVAFLRTDTQYF. In DNA, the CDR3 is TGCAGCGTTAAAGGGGTAGCGTTCCTGAGGACAGATACGCAGTATTTT. The chain recombines TRBV29-1 with TRBJ2-3; D is tentatively TRBD1 or TRBD2 (5 bases each). Trimming left V 5 bases short and J 3 bases short, with 21 bases between. Per the germline V gene, CDR1 is SQVTM and CDR2 is ANQGSEA. The length of the CDR3 is 16 residues.

The V call is TRBV5-1, the J call TRBJ2-3; 9 bases line up with TRBD2. Trimming removed 5 bases from V and 5 bases from J; junction bases left unmatched: 9. Germline CDR1 and CDR2: SGHRS and YFSETQ. The CDR3 length is 15 residues. CDR3 nucleotides: TGCGCCAGCAGTTCAATGCGGGAGGGCGTAGATACGCAGTATTTT. This sequence encodes CASSSMREGVDTQYF.

The chain links TRBV27 to TRBJ2-5; 10 bases are shared with TRBD2. J was trimmed by 5 bases and V by 5 bases; bases with no gene match: 8. This CDR3 is built from 15 residues. CDR1 is MNHEY and CDR2 is SMNVEV in the germline V gene (reference sequence). The CDR3, as DNA: TGTGCCAGCAGTCGTGAGCGGGGGGGCCGGGAGACCCAGTACTTC. Translating gives CASSRERGGRETQYF.

The chain's CDR3 is CSVDRANEQFF. The DNA of the CDR3 is TGCAGTGTTGACAGGGCAAATGAGCAGTTCTTC. This chain connects TRBV20-1 to TRBJ2-1; TRBD1 aligns across 7 bases. Trimming took 7 bases from V and 7 from J; bases not matched to a gene: 4. CDR1 is DFQATT and CDR2 is SNEGSKA in the germline V gene (reference sequence). This CDR3 region has 11 residues.

Remarks on this clone: Different DNA sequences within this sample yield the same CDR3. V and J are TRBV4-3 and TRBJ1-2; the match to TRBD1 covers 9 bases. CDR1 LGHNA and CDR2 YSLEER come from the germline V gene. V was pared by 0 bases and J by 4 bases, with 0 bases of the junction left unmatched. CDR3 length: 14 amino acids. The CDR3 here is CASSQETGGYGYTF. Written as DNA, the CDR3 is TGCGCCAGCAGCCAAGAGACAGGGGGCTATGGCTACACCTTC.

The chain combines TRBV10-2 with TRBJ1-6; a weak D match, TRBD1 (6 bases). The CDR3 covers 13 residues. V was pared by 4 bases and J by 10 bases, with 11 bases between. The germline gives CDR1 WSHSY, CDR2 SAAADI. CDR3 amino acids: CASSGQGSSPLHF. The CDR3 DNA follows: TGCGCCAGCAGTGGGCAGGGGAGCTCACCCCTCCACTTT.

This chain uses TRBV15 with TRBJ1-3, with D perhaps matching TRBD1 (5 bases). This CDR3 spans 14 amino acids. The ends were cut back, 5 bases at V and 7 bases at J, with 15 bases in the middle. CDR1 LNHNV and CDR2 YYDKDF come from the germline V gene (reference sequence). The DNA of the CDR3 is TGTGCCACCAGCCGCGGCGGGGGGAGCAACACCATATATTTT. Residues: CATSRGGGSNTIYF.

The V and J genes are TRBV28 and TRBJ1-5; D remains unclear. CDR1 and CDR2 (germline): MDHEN, SYDVKM. With 2 bases removed from V and 4 bases from J, the gap between germline ends came to 9 bases. The CDR3 totals 14 residues. The CDR3 bases are TGTGCCAGCAGTTTACCGGGTCCTAATCAGCCCCAGCATTTT. It translates to CASSLPGPNQPQHF.

This chain connects TRBV28 to TRBJ1-2; D is undetermined. This CDR3 has 12 residues. Germline V gene lookup returns CDR1 MDHEN and CDR2 SYDVKM. V was pared by 5 bases and J by 8 bases, with 12 bases between. The chain's CDR3 is CASSTLAGGYTF. Written as DNA, the CDR3 is TGTGCCAGCAGTACCCTCGCGGGAGGCTACACCTTC.

This clone appeared once. The V gene is TRBV7-6, the J gene TRBJ1-5; no reliable D call. The germline gives CDR1 SGHVS, CDR2 FNYEAQ. Deletions cut 4 bases from V and 6 bases from J, with 13 bases between. The CDR3 is 14 amino acids. The CDR3 DNA sequence: TGTGCCAGCAGCTGGGGTTGGGGAGGTCAGCCCCAGCATTTT. Translating gives CASSWGWGGQPQHF.